This record concerns one T cell receptor (beta chain) sequence. Its antigen is unknown. Assay: immunoSEQ multiplex PCR; the TCRdb copy retains only in-frame clones and omits some. The sample includes about 6,000 clones, almost 85% seen only once; the top ten take about a tenth. The data were taken from a study of hypomethylating agent response in myelodysplastic syndrome. Notes on the study in general: Non-responders showed more contracted clonotypes post-treatment, while responders showed more novel ones.

In germline, CDR1 is MNHEY, CDR2 SMNVEV (reference sequence). V was cut by 7 bases and J by 3 bases, with 21 bases left in between. The CDR3 length is 16 residues. The V call is TRBV27, the J call TRBJ1-1; unclear D gene. The source material was bone marrow, sampled before or after starting hypomethylating agent treatment for myelodysplastic syndrome (not recorded which). The TCR was taken from a human donor with myelodysplastic syndrome. The DNA of the CDR3 is TGTGCCAGCATTCACCGGTTATTAGGGCTCGACACTGAAGCTTTCTTT. Its translation is CASIHRLLGLDTEAFF.